This TCR beta chain was captured by sequencing in a study of OX40 agonist ivuxolimab in advanced cancers. Study-level information: Those enrolled were around 87% male, with a mean age of roughly 62 years and ages from roughly 23 to 80.

TCRdb keeps only in-frame clones here, not all; method: immunoSEQ multiplex PCR. The repertoire holds about 80,000 clones, with around 93% as singletons. Trimming left V 0 bases short and J 4 bases short, with 11 bases between. The germline CDR1 and CDR2 sequences are SGHRS and YFSETQ. The CDR3 is made up of 14 amino acids. This clone was seen a few times. The clonotype comes from an adult with an advanced solid tumor such as melanoma, head and neck, liver or kidney cancer. The chain carries TRBV5-1 and TRBJ2-7; D is uncertain. The sequencing here drew on CD4+ or CD8+ T cells sorted from blood, taken in a trial of the OX40 agonist ivuxolimab. The CDR3 DNA follows: TGCGCCAGCAGCTTGGCCTTTACCAGTTACGAGCAGTACTTC. Residues: CASSLAFTSYEQYF.